Presented here are 6 T cell receptor beta chains from one specimen sequenced in a study of blood T cell repertoires in COVID-19. TCRdb keeps only in-frame clones here, not all; method: immunoSEQ multiplex PCR. The data contain about 53,000 clones, roughly 90% of them singletons. Sequencing was done on a sample of peripheral blood. All receptors derive from a human donor in a cohort sampled during active COVID-19.

The chain recombines TRBV5-1 with TRBJ1-2; D remains unclear. V gave up 0 bases and J gave up 4 bases, with 13 bases separating them. The germline V gene encodes CDR1 SGHRS and CDR2 YFSETQ. CDR3 length equals 15 residues. The CDR3 coding sequence is TGCGCCAGCAGCTTGGACCAGATAGGAGCCTATGGCTACACCTTC. Translated: CASSLDQIGAYGYTF.

The V call is TRBV11-1, the J call TRBJ2-1; the D is unclear. V lost 1 base to trimming and J lost 9 bases, with 7 bases between them. Germline CDR1 reads SGHAT; CDR2 reads FQDESV (reference sequence). The CDR3 runs to 12 residues. CDR3: CASSLGAGEQFF. DNA of the CDR3: TGTGCCAGCAGCTTAGGCGCCGGTGAGCAGTTCTTC.

The count of this clone is one. The V and J genes are TRBV9 and TRBJ2-3; possibly TRBD1 for D (5 bases). Trimming took off 6 bases at V and 5 bases at J, with 10 bases between the two ends. Per the germline V gene, CDR1 is SGDLS and CDR2 is YYNGEE. The CDR3 has 12 amino acids. CDR3 nucleotide sequence: TGTGCCAGCAAGGGGATCGGAGATACGCAGTATTTT. It yields the protein CASKGIGDTQYF.

This clone was seen just once. V usage is TRBV2 and J usage is TRBJ2-1, with no clear D. This CDR3 is 16 amino acids long. The V end lost 1 base, the J end lost 0 bases, and 10 bases lay between the germline ends. CDR1 and CDR2 (germline): SNHLY, FYNNEI. The CDR3 nucleotides are TGTGCCAGCAGTGAAGGACTTTTTAGCTCCTACAATGAGCAGTTCTTC. It translates to CASSEGLFSSYNEQFF.

The rearrangement joins TRBV6-1 to TRBJ2-1; a weak D match, TRBD2 (6 bases). Per the germline V gene, CDR1 is MNHNS and CDR2 is SASEGT. Trimming took 2 bases from V and 1 from J, leaving 12 bases between them. This CDR3 region has 16 residues. The CDR3 bases are TGTGCCAGCAGTGAAAGGCGGGGCCGATCCTACAATGAGCAGTTCTTC. It translates to CASSERRGRSYNEQFF.

The chain employs TRBV11-2 and TRBJ2-2; D is unresolved. CDR1 is SGHAT, CDR2 FQNNGV, per germline. Trimming removed 3 bases from V and 4 bases from J, with 6 bases in between. The length of the CDR3 is 13 residues. CDR3 nucleotides: TGTGCCAGCAGCTTTGGGCGCACCGGGGAGCTGTTTTTT. Protein sequence: CASSFGRTGELFF.